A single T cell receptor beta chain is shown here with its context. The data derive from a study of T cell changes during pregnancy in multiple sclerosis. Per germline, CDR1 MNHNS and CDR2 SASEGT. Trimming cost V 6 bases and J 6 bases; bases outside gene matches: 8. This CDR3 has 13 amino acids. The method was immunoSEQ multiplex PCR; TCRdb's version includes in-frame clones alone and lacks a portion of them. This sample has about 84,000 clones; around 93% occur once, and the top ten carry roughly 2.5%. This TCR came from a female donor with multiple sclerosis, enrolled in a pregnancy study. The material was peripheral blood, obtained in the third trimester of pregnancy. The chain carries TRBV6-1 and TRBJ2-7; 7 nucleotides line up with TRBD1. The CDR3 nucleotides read TGTGCCAGCAGAAGAGACAGGGACGGCGAGCAGTACTTC. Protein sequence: CASRRDRDGEQYF.